This passage covers 20 T cell receptor beta chains from one sample sequenced in a study of blood T cell repertoires in COVID-19. Profiled with immunoSEQ multiplex PCR; TCRdb holds only in-frame clones, not every one. Found here are roughly 240,000 clones, 75% to 90% of them singletons; the top ten hold about 4.5%. The sample comprised peripheral blood. Receptors originate from a man in his 60s who had recovered from COVID-19.

The chain carries TRBV9 and TRBJ2-7; D is perhaps TRBD2 (6 bases). CDR1 is SGDLS, CDR2 YYNGEE, per germline. V lost 0 bases to trimming and J lost 4 bases, with 14 bases between them. CDR3 length equals 15 residues. The DNA of the CDR3 is TGTGCCAGCAGCGTAGGCGGAGCTGGGAGGTACGAGCAGTACTTC. It specifies CASSVGGAGRYEQYF. Full variable domain (rest looked up from reference TRBV9 and TRBJ2-7): DSGVTQTPKHLITATGQRVTLRCSPRSGDLSVYWYQQSLDQGLQFLIQYYNGEERAKGNILERFSAQQFPDLHSELNLSSLELGDSALYFCASSVGGAGRYEQYFGPGTRLTVT.

V and J are TRBV19 and TRBJ2-3; tentatively, D is TRBD1 (5 bases). Trimming removed 5 bases from V and 2 bases from J, with 11 bases in between. CDR1 and CDR2 from the germline V gene are LNHDA and SQIVND (reference sequence). The CDR3 is 14 residues long. As DNA, the CDR3 is TGTGCCAGTAGTTCAGGGATCGCCACAGATACGCAGTATTTT. Amino acids: CASSSGIATDTQYF.

The J gene is TRBJ2-1, the V gene TRBV27, with a possible D match to TRBD2 (5 bases). The CDR3 loop spans 13 amino acids. V lost 3 bases and J 16 bases, leaving 19 bases between the germline ends. Per the germline V gene, CDR1 is MNHEY and CDR2 is SMNVEV (reference sequence). As DNA, the CDR3 is TGTGCCAGCAGTTTTGCCCCTAGCTCACGGATCTTCTTC. Its protein is CASSFAPSSRIFF.

The chain has TRBV2 and TRBJ2-1, with D hard to call. The CDR3 runs 12 residues. Germline V gene data show CDR1 as SNHLY and CDR2 as FYNNEI. V was trimmed by 2 bases and J by 8 bases, leaving 7 bases between them. The DNA of the CDR3 is TGTGCCAGCAGTGAATTTGAGGATGAGCAGTTCTTC. Amino acids: CASSEFEDEQFF.

V and J are TRBV19 and TRBJ2-5; TRBD2 agrees at 8 bases. The V segment lost 4 bases and the J segment 0 bases; nucleotides outside the gene matches: 1. Germline V gene lookup returns CDR1 LNHDA and CDR2 SQIVND (reference sequence). CDR3 length: 14 residues. DNA of the CDR3: TGTGCCAGTAGTACGACTAGCGACCAAGAGACCCAGTACTTC. This gives the protein CASSTTSDQETQYF.

The V and J genes are TRBV27 and TRBJ2-2, with D possibly being TRBD2 (6 bases). There are 15 residues in the CDR3. Germline loops: CDR1 MNHEY, CDR2 SMNVEV (reference sequence). With 7 bases removed from V and 5 bases from J, the gap between germline ends came to 17 bases. The CDR3 here is CASNIGGRRTGELFF. CDR3 nucleotide sequence: TGTGCCAGCAACATTGGAGGGAGGCGTACCGGGGAGCTGTTTTTT.

The table lists this clone with a few counts. This chain joins TRBV14 and TRBJ1-2; D is ambiguous. The V and J ends lost 0 bases and 8 bases respectively, with 7 bases between them. CDR3 length equals 12 residues. Per germline, CDR1 SGHDN and CDR2 FVKESK. CDR3 bases: TGTGCCAGCAGCCAAGATCGGGAAGGCTACACCTTC. Its protein is CASSQDREGYTF.

The chain combines TRBV2 with TRBJ1-2, with 7 bases identical to TRBD1. Trimming at V came to 7 bases and at J to 5 bases, leaving 13 bases not matched to a gene. This CDR3 comprises 15 residues. Germline CDR1 and CDR2: SNHLY and FYNNEI. CDR3 coding DNA: TGTGCCAGCATCCGGGTCCGGGACAGAGAGTATGGCTACACCTTC. Amino acid sequence: CASIRVRDREYGYTF.

The chain employs TRBV6-5 and TRBJ1-1; D not resolved. The V gene lost 6 bases and the J gene lost 2 bases, with 10 bases spanning the gap. The CDR3 is made up of 13 amino acids. CDR1 and CDR2 from the germline V gene are MNHEY and SVGAGI. The CDR3 sequence: CASRNQINTEAFF. The CDR3 coding sequence is TGTGCCAGCAGGAACCAGATAAACACTGAAGCTTTCTTT.

V is TRBV6-1 and J is TRBJ1-5; 7 bases align to TRBD1. Germline V gene data show CDR1 as MNHNS and CDR2 as SASEGT. After removal of 4 bases from V and 2 bases from J, the junction contained 8 bases not matched to a gene. The CDR3 loop spans 16 amino acids. CDR3 coding DNA: TGTGCCAGCAGTGCAGAACAGGGGAACGGCAATCAGCCCCAGCATTTT. Residues: CASSAEQGNGNQPQHF.

V gene TRBV2 combines with J gene TRBJ2-6, with D possibly being TRBD1 (5 bases). The CDR3 runs to 14 residues. Germline lookup yields CDR1 SNHLY and CDR2 FYNNEI. V was shortened by 6 bases and J by 4 bases, with 10 bases between the two germline ends. CDR3 sequence: CASRPGSGANVLTF. For the CDR3, the DNA is TGTGCCAGCAGGCCAGGGTCCGGGGCCAACGTCCTGACTTTC.

The gene calls are TRBV28 and TRBJ2-3, with D possibly TRBD1 on 6 matching bases. The CDR3 spans 15 residues. V lost 8 bases to trimming and J lost 0 bases, with 15 bases between them. Germline CDR1 and CDR2: MDHEN and SYDVKM. In nucleotides, the CDR3 is TGTGCCAGCCAAACTTCCGGACAGAGCACAGATACGCAGTATTTT. This translates into CASQTSGQSTDTQYF.

The V and J genes are TRBV11-2 and TRBJ2-2; 9 bases line up with TRBD2. The CDR3 consists of 15 residues. Germline V gives CDR1 SGHAT, CDR2 FQNNGV. The J segment lost 4 bases and the V segment lost 2 bases, leaving 2 bases of the junction unmatched. CDR3 coding DNA: TGTGCCAGCAGCTTAACGGGACTAGCCACCGGGGAGCTGTTTTTT. This codes for CASSLTGLATGELFF.

CDR3 in DNA: TGTGCCAGCAGCTTAGCGTCTAGGAGCGGGGCCAAACGGAATGAGCAGTTCTTC. It specifies CASSLASRSGAKRNEQFF. This chain links TRBV7-8 with TRBJ2-1, with 7 bases matching TRBD2. V was clipped by 0 bases and J by 7 bases; unmatched bases: 15. CDR1 is SGHVS and CDR2 is FQNEAQ in the germline V gene. The CDR3 runs to 18 residues.

This sequence joins TRBV21-1 and TRBJ2-7; the D segment call TRBD2 is taken from the table without a DNA check. TRBV21-1 is a pseudogene segment. The CDR3 totals 15 residues. The CDR3 region is CASISLAGGDDEQYF. DNA of the CDR3: TGTGCCAGCATCTCGCTAGCGGGAGGGGACGACGAGCAGTACTTC.

This rearrangement joins TRBV24-1 to TRBJ2-1; D is possibly TRBD2 (5 bases). From germline, CDR1 is KGHDR and CDR2 SFDVKD. This CDR3 has 13 amino acids. Trimming removed 5 bases from V and 9 bases from J, with 13 bases in between. In DNA form, the CDR3 reads TGTGCCACCAGTGGCCACGCAGGAGGTGAGCAGTTCTTC. Translation: CATSGHAGGEQFF.

The chain combines TRBV5-1 with TRBJ2-2; D gene ambiguous. There are 15 residues in the CDR3. Per germline, CDR1 SGHRS and CDR2 YFSETQ. Trimming pared 0 bases from V and 4 bases from J, leaving 10 bases between. DNA of the CDR3: TGCGCCAGCAGCTTGGTGGCAGGAACCACCGGGGAGCTGTTTTTT. Protein: CASSLVAGTTGELFF.

This chain uses TRBV18 with TRBJ2-6; D is undetermined. CDR3 size: 17 residues. Trimming shortened V by 3 bases and J by 0 bases, and 12 bases separated the two germline ends. Germline-derived CDR1 and CDR2 are KGHSH and LQKENI. This CDR3 reads CASSPLAELSGANVLTF. The DNA for the CDR3 is TGTGCCAGCTCACCCCTGGCGGAACTCTCTGGGGCCAACGTCCTGACTTTC.

This clone was detected once. The chain has TRBV6-6 and TRBJ1-3; 8 nucleotides agree with TRBD1. This CDR3 region has 15 residues. V dropped 6 bases and J dropped 6; count of bases not matched to a gene: 10. Per the germline V gene, CDR1 is MNHNY and CDR2 is SVGAGI (reference sequence). CDR3 amino acids: CASRQPQGVKNTIYF. The DNA of the CDR3 is TGTGCCAGCAGACAACCACAGGGGGTAAAAAACACCATATATTTT.

The count of this clone is one. This sequence joins TRBV11-1 and TRBJ2-2; D is unresolved. The CDR3 totals 13 residues. V was shortened by 3 bases and J by 5 bases, with 7 bases between the two germline ends. In germline, CDR1 is SGHAT, CDR2 FQDESV (reference sequence). This chain's CDR3 is CASSFDTTGELFF. Here the CDR3 DNA reads TGTGCCAGCAGCTTCGACACTACCGGGGAGCTGTTTTTT.